This TCR beta chain was profiled in a study of blood T cell repertoires in COVID-19. The overall study: From the United States, Italy and Spain came samples of acute and convalescent COVID-19. T cells, B-cell-depleted T cells, or PBMCs provided the cDNA or gDNA that served as material.

In the source study's methods: The assay estimated nucleated cells by amplifying reference gene primers. Sequencing was performed with immunoSEQ multiplex PCR; in TCRdb, only in-frame clones are kept and a portion is missing. The V and J calls and clone size come from that table; D and trimming were worked out from the DNA. The sample has about 85,000 clones, approximately 89% seen once. J lost 4 bases, V lost 6 bases, and 2 bases had no gene match. Germline V gene data show CDR1 as MDHEN and CDR2 as SYDVKM. The CDR3 totals 13 residues. This TCR came from a man aged 45-65 years with acute or convalescent COVID-19. J is TRBJ2-7 and V is TRBV28; 11 nucleotides line up with TRBD2. Material: peripheral blood. Written as DNA, the CDR3 is TGTGCCAGCAGCCTAGCGGGAGGATACGAGCAGTACTTC. Encoded protein: CASSLAGGYEQYF. Variable domain in full (rest from reference TRBV28 and TRBJ2-7): DVKVTQSSRYLVKRTGEKVFLECVQDMDHENMFWYRQDPGLGLRLIYFSYDVKMKEKGDIPEGYSVSREKKERFSLILESASTNQTSMYLCASSLAGGYEQYFGPGTRLTVT.